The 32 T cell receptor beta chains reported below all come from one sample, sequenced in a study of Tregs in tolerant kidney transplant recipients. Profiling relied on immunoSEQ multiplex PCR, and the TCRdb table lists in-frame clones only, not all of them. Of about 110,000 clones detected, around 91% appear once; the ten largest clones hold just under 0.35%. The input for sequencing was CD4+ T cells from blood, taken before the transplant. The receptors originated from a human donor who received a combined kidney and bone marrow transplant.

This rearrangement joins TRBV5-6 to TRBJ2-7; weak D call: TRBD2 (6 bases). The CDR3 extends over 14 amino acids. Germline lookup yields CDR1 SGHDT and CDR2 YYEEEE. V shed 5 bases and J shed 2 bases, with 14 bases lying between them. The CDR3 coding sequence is TGTGCCAGCAGGGGGGTGGGGGGACCCTACGAGCAGTACTTC. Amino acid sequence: CASRGVGGPYEQYF.

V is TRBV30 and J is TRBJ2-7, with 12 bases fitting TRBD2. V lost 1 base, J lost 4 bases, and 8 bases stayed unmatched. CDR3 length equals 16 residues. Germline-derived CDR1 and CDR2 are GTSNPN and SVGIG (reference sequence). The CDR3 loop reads CAWSGRLAGVTYEQYF. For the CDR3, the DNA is TGTGCCTGGAGTGGCAGACTAGCGGGGGTTACATACGAGCAGTACTTC. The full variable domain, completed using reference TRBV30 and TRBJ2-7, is SQTIHQWPATLVQPVGSPLSLECTVEGTSNPNLYWYRQAAGRGLQLLFYSVGIGQISSEVPQNLSASRPQDRQFILSSKKLLLSDSGFYLCAWSGRLAGVTYEQYFGPGTRLTVT.

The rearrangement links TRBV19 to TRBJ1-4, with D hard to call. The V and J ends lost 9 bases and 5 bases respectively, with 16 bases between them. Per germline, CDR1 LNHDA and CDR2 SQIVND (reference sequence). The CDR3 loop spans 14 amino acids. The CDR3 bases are TGTGCCAGCCGGGCGGGAATCCTAAATGAAAAACTGTTTTTT. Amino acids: CASRAGILNEKLFF.

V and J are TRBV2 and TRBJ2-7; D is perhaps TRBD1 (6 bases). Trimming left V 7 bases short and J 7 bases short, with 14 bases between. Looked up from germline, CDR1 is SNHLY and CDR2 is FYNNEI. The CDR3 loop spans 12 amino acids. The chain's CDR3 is CASNFGTPEQYF. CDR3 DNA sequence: TGTGCCAGCAATTTCGGGACACCAGAGCAGTACTTC.

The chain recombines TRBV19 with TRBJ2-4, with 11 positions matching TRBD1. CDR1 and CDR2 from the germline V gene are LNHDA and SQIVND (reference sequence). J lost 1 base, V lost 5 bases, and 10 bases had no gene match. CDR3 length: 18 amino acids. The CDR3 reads CASSRTGGNAGAKNIQYF. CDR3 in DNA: TGTGCCAGTAGTCGGACAGGGGGCAATGCCGGGGCCAAAAACATTCAGTACTTC. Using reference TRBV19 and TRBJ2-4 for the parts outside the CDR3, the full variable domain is DGGITQSPKYLFRKEGQNVTLSCEQNLNHDAMYWYRQDPGQGLRLIYYSQIVNDFQKGDIAEGYSVSREKKESFPLTVTSAQKNPTAFYLCASSRTGGNAGAKNIQYFGAGTRLSVL.

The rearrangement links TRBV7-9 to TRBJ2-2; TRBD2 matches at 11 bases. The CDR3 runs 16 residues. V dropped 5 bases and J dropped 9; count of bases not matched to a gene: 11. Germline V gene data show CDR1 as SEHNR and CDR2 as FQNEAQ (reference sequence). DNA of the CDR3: TGTGCCAGCAGCACCCTAGCGGGGGGCGGATCCCGGGAGCTGTTTTTT. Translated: CASSTLAGGGSRELFF.

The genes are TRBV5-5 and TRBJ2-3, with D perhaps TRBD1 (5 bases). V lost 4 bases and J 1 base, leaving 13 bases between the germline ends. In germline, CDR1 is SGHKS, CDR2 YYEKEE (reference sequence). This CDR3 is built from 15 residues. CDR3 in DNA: TGTGCCAGCAGCGACAGAGAGCCCCGCACAGATACGCAGTATTTT. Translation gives CASSDREPRTDTQYF.

The CDR3: CASSAPEDRINQPQHF. CDR3 sequence (DNA): TGTGCCAGCAGCGCCCCAGAGGACAGGATAAATCAGCCCCAGCATTTT. This chain joins TRBV7-2 and TRBJ1-5; 7 nucleotides match TRBD1. The trim removed 5 bases at V and 4 bases at J, leaving 11 bases unmatched. Germline values: CDR1 SGHTA, CDR2 FQGNSA. The CDR3 contains 16 residues.

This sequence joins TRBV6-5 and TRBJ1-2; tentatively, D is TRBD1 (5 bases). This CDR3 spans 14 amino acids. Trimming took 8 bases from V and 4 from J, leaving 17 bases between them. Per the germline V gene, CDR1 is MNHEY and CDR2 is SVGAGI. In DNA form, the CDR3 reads TGTGCCAGCTGCGCGCGGGGCTTGAGCTATGGCTACACCTTC. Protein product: CASCARGLSYGYTF.

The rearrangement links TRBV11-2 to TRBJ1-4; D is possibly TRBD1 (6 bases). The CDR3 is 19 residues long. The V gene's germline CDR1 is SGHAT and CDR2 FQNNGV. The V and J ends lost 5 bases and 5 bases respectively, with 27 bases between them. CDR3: CASSPRRPRQAKSNEKLFF. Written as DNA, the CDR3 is TGTGCCAGCAGCCCCCGGAGGCCTCGACAGGCCAAGTCCAATGAAAAACTGTTTTTT. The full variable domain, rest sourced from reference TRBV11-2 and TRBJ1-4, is EAGVAQSPRYKIIEKRQSVAFWCNPISGHATLYWYQQILGQGPKLLIQFQNNGVVDDSQLPKDRFSAERLKGVDSTLKIQPAKLEDSAVYLCASSPRRPRQAKSNEKLFFGSGTQLSVL.

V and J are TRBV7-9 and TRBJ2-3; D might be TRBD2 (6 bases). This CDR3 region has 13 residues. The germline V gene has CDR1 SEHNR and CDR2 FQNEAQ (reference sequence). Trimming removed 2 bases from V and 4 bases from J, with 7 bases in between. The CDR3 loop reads CASSLRGSDTQYF. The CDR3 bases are TGTGCCAGCAGCTTACGGGGGTCAGATACGCAGTATTTT.

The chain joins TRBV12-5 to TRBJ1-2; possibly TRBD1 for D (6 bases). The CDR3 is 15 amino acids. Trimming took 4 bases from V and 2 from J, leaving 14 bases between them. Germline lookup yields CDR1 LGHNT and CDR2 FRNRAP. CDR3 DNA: TGTGCTAGTGGTTCGGGCGACAGGATGAACTATGGCTACACCTTC. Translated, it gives CASGSGDRMNYGYTF.

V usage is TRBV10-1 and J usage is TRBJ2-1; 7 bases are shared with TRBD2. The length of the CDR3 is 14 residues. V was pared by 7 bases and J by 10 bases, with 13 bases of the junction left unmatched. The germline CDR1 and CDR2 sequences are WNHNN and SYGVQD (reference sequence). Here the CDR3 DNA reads TGCGCCAGCAAGCGGGGTCCGGGGTCGGAGGAGCAGTTCTTC. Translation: CASKRGPGSEEQFF.

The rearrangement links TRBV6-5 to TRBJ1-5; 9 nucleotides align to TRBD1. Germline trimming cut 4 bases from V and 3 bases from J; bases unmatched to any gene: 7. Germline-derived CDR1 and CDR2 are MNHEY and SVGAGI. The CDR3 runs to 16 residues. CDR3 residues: CASSSNRGPLNQPQHF. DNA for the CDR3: TGTGCCAGCAGTTCCAACAGGGGGCCCCTCAATCAGCCCCAGCATTTT.

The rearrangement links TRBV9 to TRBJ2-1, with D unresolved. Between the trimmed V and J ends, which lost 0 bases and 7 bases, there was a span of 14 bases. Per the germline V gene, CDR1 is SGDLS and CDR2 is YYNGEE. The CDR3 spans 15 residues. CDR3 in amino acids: CASSVGLKQLNEQFF. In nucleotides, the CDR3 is TGTGCCAGCAGCGTAGGACTCAAGCAATTAAATGAGCAGTTCTTC.

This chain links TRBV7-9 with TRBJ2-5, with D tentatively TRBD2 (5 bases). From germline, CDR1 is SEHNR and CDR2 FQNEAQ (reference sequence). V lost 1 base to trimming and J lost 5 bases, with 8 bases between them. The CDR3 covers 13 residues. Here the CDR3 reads CASSLVSGETQYF. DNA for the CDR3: TGTGCCAGCAGCTTAGTTTCGGGGGAGACCCAGTACTTC.

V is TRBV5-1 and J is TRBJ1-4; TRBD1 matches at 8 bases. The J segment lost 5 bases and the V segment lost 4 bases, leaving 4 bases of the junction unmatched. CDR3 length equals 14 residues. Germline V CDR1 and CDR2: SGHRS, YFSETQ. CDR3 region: CASSRGQANEKLFF. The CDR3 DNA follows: TGCGCCAGCAGCCGGGGACAGGCGAATGAAAAACTGTTTTTT.

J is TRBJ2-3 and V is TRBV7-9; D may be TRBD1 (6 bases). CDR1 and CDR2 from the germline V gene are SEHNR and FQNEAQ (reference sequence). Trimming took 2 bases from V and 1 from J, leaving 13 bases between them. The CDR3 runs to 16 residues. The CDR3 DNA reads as TGTGCCAGCAGCTTACGCCAGGGGCCTGGCACAGATACGCAGTATTTT. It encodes CASSLRQGPGTDTQYF.

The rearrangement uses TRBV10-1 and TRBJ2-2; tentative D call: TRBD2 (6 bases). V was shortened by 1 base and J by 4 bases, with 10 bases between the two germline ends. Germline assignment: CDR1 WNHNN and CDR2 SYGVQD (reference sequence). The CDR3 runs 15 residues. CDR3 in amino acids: CASSEWRVPTGELFF. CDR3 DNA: TGCGCCAGCAGTGAGTGGAGGGTACCCACCGGGGAGCTGTTTTTT.

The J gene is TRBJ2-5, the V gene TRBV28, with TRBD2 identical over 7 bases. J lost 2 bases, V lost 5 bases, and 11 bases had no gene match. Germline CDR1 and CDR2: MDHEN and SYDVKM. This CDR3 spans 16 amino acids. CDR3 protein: CASSPGGLMHQETQYF. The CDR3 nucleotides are TGTGCCAGCAGTCCTGGGGGACTAATGCATCAAGAGACCCAGTACTTC. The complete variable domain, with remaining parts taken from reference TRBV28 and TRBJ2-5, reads DVKVTQSSRYLVKRTGEKVFLECVQDMDHENMFWYRQDPGLGLRLIYFSYDVKMKEKGDIPEGYSVSREKKERFSLILESASTNQTSMYLCASSPGGLMHQETQYFGPGTRLLVL.

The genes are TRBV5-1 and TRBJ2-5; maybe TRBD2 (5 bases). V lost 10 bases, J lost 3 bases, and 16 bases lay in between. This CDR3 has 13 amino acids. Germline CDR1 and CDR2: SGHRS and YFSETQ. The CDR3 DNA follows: TGCGCCTCGAGGGTAGGTAAAGAAGAGACCCAGTACTTC. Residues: CASRVGKEETQYF.

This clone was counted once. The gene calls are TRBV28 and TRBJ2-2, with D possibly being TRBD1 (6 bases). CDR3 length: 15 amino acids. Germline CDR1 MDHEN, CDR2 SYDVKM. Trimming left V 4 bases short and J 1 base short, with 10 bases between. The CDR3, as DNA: TGTGCCAGCAGTTCGCGGACAGAGAACACCGGGGAGCTGTTTTTT. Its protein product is CASSSRTENTGELFF.

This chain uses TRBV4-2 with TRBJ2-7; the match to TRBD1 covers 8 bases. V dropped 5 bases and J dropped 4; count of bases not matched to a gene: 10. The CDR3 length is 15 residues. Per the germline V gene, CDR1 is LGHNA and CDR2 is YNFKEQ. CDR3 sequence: CASSSAAGGLYEQYF. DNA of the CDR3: TGTGCCAGCAGCTCCGCGGCAGGGGGCCTATACGAGCAGTACTTC.

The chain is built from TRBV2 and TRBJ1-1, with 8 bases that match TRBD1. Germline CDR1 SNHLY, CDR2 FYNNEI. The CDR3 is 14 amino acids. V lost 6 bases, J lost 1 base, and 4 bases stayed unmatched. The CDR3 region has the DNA TGTGCCAGCAGAAGTGACAGGGGGAACACTGAAGCTTTCTTT. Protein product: CASRSDRGNTEAFF.

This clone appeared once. The CDR3 DNA sequence: TGCGCCAGCAGCATCGGACAGGGAAGTTACGAGCAGTACTTC. Amino acid sequence: CASSIGQGSYEQYF. This chain joins TRBV4-1 and TRBJ2-7, with TRBD1 matching 8 bases. V lost 5 bases and J lost 4; bases outside the gene matches: 7. Germline V gives CDR1 MGHRA, CDR2 YSYEKL. The length of the CDR3 is 14 residues.

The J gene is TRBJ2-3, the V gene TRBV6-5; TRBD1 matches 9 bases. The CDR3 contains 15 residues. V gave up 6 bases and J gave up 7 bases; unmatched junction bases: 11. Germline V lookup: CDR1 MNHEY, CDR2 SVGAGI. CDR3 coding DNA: TGTGCCAGCAGGGAGGAACAGGGGGCGATGAATACGCAGTATTTT. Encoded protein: CASREEQGAMNTQYF.

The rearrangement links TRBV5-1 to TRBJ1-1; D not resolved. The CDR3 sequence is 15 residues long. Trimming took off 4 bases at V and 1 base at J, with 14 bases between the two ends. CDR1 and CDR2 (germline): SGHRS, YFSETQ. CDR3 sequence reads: CASSPQPTTNTEAFF. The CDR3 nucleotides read TGCGCCAGCAGCCCCCAGCCGACTACGAACACTGAAGCTTTCTTT.

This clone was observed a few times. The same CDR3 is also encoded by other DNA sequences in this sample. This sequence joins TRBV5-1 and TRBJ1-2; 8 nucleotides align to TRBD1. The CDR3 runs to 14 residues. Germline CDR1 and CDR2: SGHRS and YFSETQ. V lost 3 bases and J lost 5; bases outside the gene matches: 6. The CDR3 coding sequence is TGCGCCAGCAGCTACGGACAGGGAAAGTATGGCTACACCTTC. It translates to CASSYGQGKYGYTF.

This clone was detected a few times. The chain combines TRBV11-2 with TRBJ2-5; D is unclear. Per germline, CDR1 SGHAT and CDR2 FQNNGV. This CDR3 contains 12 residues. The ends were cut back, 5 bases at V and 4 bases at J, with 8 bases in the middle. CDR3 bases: TGTGCCAGCAGCCAGTTTGGAGAGACCCAGTACTTC. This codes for CASSQFGETQYF.

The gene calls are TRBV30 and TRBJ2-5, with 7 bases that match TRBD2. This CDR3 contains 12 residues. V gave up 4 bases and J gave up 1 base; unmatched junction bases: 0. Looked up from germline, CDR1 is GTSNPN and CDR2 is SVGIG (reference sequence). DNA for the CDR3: TGTGCCTGGACTAGCGGCCAAGAGACCCAGTACTTC. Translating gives CAWTSGQETQYF.

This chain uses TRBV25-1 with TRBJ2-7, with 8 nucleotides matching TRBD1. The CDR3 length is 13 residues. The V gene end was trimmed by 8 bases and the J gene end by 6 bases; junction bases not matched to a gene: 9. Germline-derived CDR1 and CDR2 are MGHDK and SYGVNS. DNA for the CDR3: TGTGCCAGCGAGGACAGGGCAGCCCGCGAGCAGTACTTC. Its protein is CASEDRAAREQYF.

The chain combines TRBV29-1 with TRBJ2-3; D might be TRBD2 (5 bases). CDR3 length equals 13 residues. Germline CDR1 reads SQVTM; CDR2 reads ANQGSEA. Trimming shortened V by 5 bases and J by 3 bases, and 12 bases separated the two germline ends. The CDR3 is CSVQKDSTDTQYF. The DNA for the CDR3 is TGCAGCGTTCAAAAGGACTCAACAGATACGCAGTATTTT.